This T cell receptor beta chain was sequenced in a study of T cells in localized non-small cell lung cancer. Method: immunoSEQ multiplex PCR; TCRdb's copy keeps in-frame clones and lacks some. The sample records approximately 2,300 clones, 30% to 40% being singletons. Notes on the study in general: Adjacent lung tissue had a median around 50 of the top 100 clones found in the tumor. A raised T cell density in blood coincided with lengthier overall survival. The highest T cell clonality was in uninvolved adjacent lung, above tumor.

V was pared by 0 bases and J by 4 bases, with 11 bases between. The CDR3 is 15 residues long. CDR1 SGDLS and CDR2 YYNGEE come from the germline V gene. This clone has a handful of counts. As yet, its antigen is unknown. The V call is TRBV9, the J call TRBJ2-1; possibly TRBD1 for D (6 bases). The receptor's source is a female donor older than 55 with stage I lung adenocarcinoma. This specimen consisted of lung tumor tissue, obtained before any cancer treatment. CDR3 DNA: TGTGCCAGCAGCGTAGGACAGGAGATATACAATGAGCAGTTCTTC. Amino acid sequence: CASSVGQEIYNEQFF.